Below, 11 T cell receptor beta chains from the same sample are listed, as sequenced in a study of OX40 agonist ivuxolimab in advanced cancers. Profiling relied on immunoSEQ multiplex PCR, and the TCRdb table lists in-frame clones only, not all of them. Of around 84,000 clones in the sample, under 95% are singletons; the top ten hold around 0.44%. The material sequenced was CD4+ or CD8+ T cells sorted from blood, taken in a trial of the OX40 agonist ivuxolimab. The receptors stem from an adult with an advanced solid tumor such as melanoma, head and neck, liver or kidney cancer.

The chain recombines TRBV29-1 with TRBJ2-2; 14 nucleotides match TRBD2. CDR1 and CDR2 (germline): SQVTM, ANQGSEA. V shed 6 bases and J 0 bases; nucleotides not matched to a gene: 6. The CDR3 is made up of 17 amino acids. This CDR3 is CSVGGTSGSANTGELFF. In DNA, the CDR3 is TGCAGCGTCGGAGGGACTAGCGGGAGCGCGAACACCGGGGAGCTGTTTTTT.

The chain is built from TRBV11-3 and TRBJ2-1, with 7 bases identical to TRBD2. Germline V gene data show CDR1 as SGHNT and CDR2 as YENEEA. This CDR3 region has 15 residues. J was trimmed by 3 bases and V by 4 bases; bases with no gene match: 6. The CDR3 sequence: CASSSGGDYYNEQFF. The DNA of the CDR3 is TGTGCCAGCAGCTCCGGCGGGGACTACTACAATGAGCAGTTCTTC.

The chain is built from TRBV4-1 and TRBJ2-2; the match to TRBD2 covers 9 bases. The ends lost 0 bases at V and 7 bases at J; junction bases unmatched: 12. The CDR3 has 18 residues. In germline, CDR1 is MGHRA, CDR2 YSYEKL. The CDR3 loop reads CASSQDRPGGRGNGELFF. The CDR3 nucleotides read TGCGCCAGCAGCCAAGACCGACCGGGCGGGAGGGGGAACGGGGAGCTGTTTTTT.

The V gene is TRBV19, the J gene TRBJ1-5; D ambiguous. Germline loops: CDR1 LNHDA, CDR2 SQIVND (reference sequence). The CDR3 spans 11 residues. The V gene lost 6 bases and the J gene lost 4 bases, with 4 bases spanning the gap. The CDR3 coding sequence is TGTGCCAGTAGGGGGAATCAGCCCCAGCATTTT. It translates to CASRGNQPQHF.

The chain is built from TRBV10-1 and TRBJ2-1, with 8 bases lining up with TRBD1. V lost 5 bases and J lost 9; bases outside the gene matches: 6. CDR1 and CDR2 (germline): WNHNN, SYGVQD (reference sequence). The CDR3 is made up of 13 amino acids. In DNA, the CDR3 is TGCGCCAGCAGTAGAGGACAGGGCGGTGAGCAGTTCTTC. Amino acids: CASSRGQGGEQFF.

The J gene is TRBJ1-2, the V gene TRBV2; a possible D gene is TRBD1 (6 bases). V was trimmed by 4 bases and J by 7 bases, leaving 13 bases between them. The CDR3 spans 13 residues. CDR1 SNHLY and CDR2 FYNNEI come from the germline V gene. The CDR3 nucleotides read TGTGCCAGCAGTGCCCGGGGGCGCGGTGGCTACACCTTC. Residues: CASSARGRGGYTF.

The chain couples TRBV25-1 to TRBJ2-7; the D gene is possibly TRBD1 (5 bases). CDR3 length equals 11 residues. Between the trimmed V and J ends, which lost 5 bases and 5 bases, there was a span of 7 bases. The germline gives CDR1 MGHDK, CDR2 SYGVNS. CDR3 DNA: TGTGCCAGCAGTAGGGGAAACGAGCAGTACTTC. Its translation is CASSRGNEQYF.

This clone has only one observation. The chain joins TRBV29-1 to TRBJ1-2; 8 bases line up with TRBD1. Germline loops: CDR1 SQVTM, CDR2 ANQGSEA. Losses at the gene ends were 6 bases for V and 7 bases for J; bases not matched to a gene: 16. The length of the CDR3 is 15 residues. CDR3 sequence: CSVALSGTGGVGYTF. The DNA of the CDR3 is TGCAGCGTCGCCTTATCCGGGACAGGAGGGGTTGGCTACACCTTC.

The chain is built from TRBV5-1 and TRBJ1-2; the D gene is possibly TRBD1 (6 bases). V lost 2 bases, J lost 10 bases, and 18 bases lay in between. In germline, CDR1 is SGHRS, CDR2 YFSETQ. The CDR3 is 14 residues long. The CDR3 DNA reads TGCGCCAGCAGCTTCGATACTCAGGGGACTACCTACACCTTC. Amino acid sequence: CASSFDTQGTTYTF.

The chain carries TRBV5-1 and TRBJ1-2; 7 bases fit TRBD1. The CDR3 runs 14 residues. Germline CDR1 is SGHRS and CDR2 is YFSETQ. J lost 6 bases, V lost 1 base, and 6 bases had no gene match. The CDR3 reads CASSLPETGHGYTF. Here the CDR3 DNA reads TGCGCCAGCAGCTTGCCGGAGACAGGGCATGGCTACACCTTC.

The chain joins TRBV10-3 to TRBJ2-1, with TRBD1 as a possible D gene (5 bases). The V gene lost 0 bases and the J gene lost 6 bases, with 9 bases spanning the gap. Per germline, CDR1 ENHRY and CDR2 SYGVKD. This CDR3 comprises 14 residues. The CDR3 region is CAISESSGINEQFF. DNA for the CDR3: TGTGCCATCAGTGAGTCATCAGGGATCAATGAGCAGTTCTTC.